The 20 T cell receptor beta chains presented below share a single source sample, sequenced in a study of shared clonotypes between healthy human individuals. This table comes from immunoSEQ multiplex PCR, and its TCRdb copy is limited to in-frame clones, with some not included. The profile shows about 79,000 clones, about 64% of them singletons. Sequences were obtained from memory CD8+ T cells sorted from blood. Subset: CD45RO+ cells pooled with CCR7-negative TemRA cells. All receptors come from a man in his thirties or forties in good health.

The chain employs TRBV13 and TRBJ2-7; unclear D gene. Trimming removed 5 bases at V and 3 bases at J, with 11 bases between. CDR1 and CDR2 (germline): PRHDT, FYEKMQ (reference sequence). CDR3 length: 13 amino acids. This CDR3 is CASSHGVIYEQYF. CDR3 DNA sequence: TGTGCCAGCAGCCATGGAGTTATCTACGAGCAGTACTTC. The whole variable domain, remainder taken from reference TRBV13 and TRBJ2-7, is AAGVIQSPRHLIKEKRETATLKCYPIPRHDTVYWYQQGPGQDPQFLISFYEKMQSDKGSIPDRFSAQQFSDYHSELNMSSLELGDSALYFCASSHGVIYEQYFGPGTRLTVT.

The V call is TRBV5-4, the J call TRBJ2-7; possibly TRBD1 or TRBD2 for D (5 bases each). Germline assignment: CDR1 SGHNT and CDR2 YYREEE (reference sequence). Trimming left V 3 bases short and J 7 bases short, with 17 bases between. The CDR3 loop spans 14 amino acids. The CDR3 nucleotides are TGTGCCAGCAGCTCCGAGCGGTGGGGCAGGGAGCAGTACTTC. This encodes CASSSERWGREQYF.

The V and J genes are TRBV11-2 and TRBJ2-7, with 9 bases aligning to TRBD1. With 5 bases clipped from V and 3 bases from J, the junction kept 8 bases outside the gene matches. Germline lookup yields CDR1 SGHAT and CDR2 FQNNGV. The CDR3 loop spans 15 amino acids. CDR3 in amino acids: CASSPPDRGNYEQYF. DNA for the CDR3: TGTGCCAGCAGCCCCCCCGACAGGGGGAACTACGAGCAGTACTTC.

V gene TRBV5-6 combines with J gene TRBJ2-5, with D uncertain. V dropped 0 bases and J dropped 2 bases, with 5 bases sitting between them. Germline V gene lookup returns CDR1 SGHDT and CDR2 YYEEEE. This CDR3 has 13 amino acids. The chain's CDR3 is CASSLDVQETQYF. CDR3 bases: TGTGCCAGCAGCTTGGACGTACAAGAGACCCAGTACTTC. Variable domain in full (rest from reference TRBV5-6 and TRBJ2-5): DAGVTQSPTHLIKTRGQQVTLRCSPKSGHDTVSWYQQALGQGPQFIFQYYEEEERQRGNFPDRFSGHQFPNYSSELNVNALLLGDSALYLCASSLDVQETQYFGPGTRLLVL.

The CDR3 region has the DNA TGCGCCAGCAGCTTGGAGCCGGGCATGAACACTGAAGCTTTCTTT. Translation: CASSLEPGMNTEAFF. The chain links TRBV4-3 to TRBJ1-1; D unclear. Trimming stripped 5 bases from V and 0 bases from J, with 13 bases between. In germline, CDR1 is LGHNA, CDR2 YSLEER. The CDR3 has 15 residues.

Only a few counts were recorded for this clone. The CDR3 nucleotides are TGTGCCAGCAGCACCGGACGGGATACCTACGAGCAGTACTTC. Translated, it gives CASSTGRDTYEQYF. The V call is TRBV9, the J call TRBJ2-7, with D tentatively TRBD2 (5 bases). Germline V gene lookup returns CDR1 SGDLS and CDR2 YYNGEE. This CDR3 is built from 14 residues. V gave up 4 bases and J gave up 2 bases, with 13 bases separating them.

This clone was counted a few times. V is TRBV23-1 and J is TRBJ2-5; no reliable D call. TRBV23-1 is classed as an ORF, of uncertain function. This CDR3 has 13 residues. V lost 4 bases to trimming and J lost 2 bases, with 8 bases between them. In DNA, the CDR3 is TGCGCCAGCAGTCGGGCAGCACAAGAGACCCAGTACTTC. It translates to CASSRAAQETQYF.

The chain has TRBV19 and TRBJ2-5, with TRBD2 identical over 7 bases. The germline V gene encodes CDR1 LNHDA and CDR2 SQIVND (reference sequence). The CDR3 contains 16 residues. Germline trimming cut 6 bases from V and 2 bases from J; bases unmatched to any gene: 12. DNA for the CDR3: TGTGCCAGTAGCCAGTCCGGACTAGTAGTTCAAGAGACCCAGTACTTC. Translating gives CASSQSGLVVQETQYF.

The chain uses TRBV6-5 and TRBJ1-4; no firm D call. V gave up 0 bases and J gave up 8 bases, with 10 bases separating them. The germline gives CDR1 MNHEY, CDR2 SVGAGI. The CDR3 has 14 residues. Here the CDR3 DNA reads TGTGCCAGCAGTTACTCGATGGGTATCGAAAAACTGTTTTTT. Its translation: CASSYSMGIEKLFF.

CDR3 sequence reads: CASSFWGHQETQYF. The DNA for the CDR3 is TGTGCCAGCAGCTTCTGGGGACACCAAGAGACCCAGTACTTC. The chain recombines TRBV11-2 with TRBJ2-5; TRBD1 or TRBD2 may be the D gene (5 bases each). Germline CDR1 is SGHAT and CDR2 is FQNNGV. The CDR3 is 14 residues long. Trimming pared 3 bases from V and 0 bases from J, leaving 8 bases between.

This clone was seen a single time. This chain uses TRBV6-5 with TRBJ1-2; the D gene is possibly TRBD1 (5 bases). Germline lookup yields CDR1 MNHEY and CDR2 SVGAGI. The CDR3 is made up of 14 amino acids. V was shortened by 0 bases and J by 8 bases, with 13 bases between the two germline ends. The CDR3 DNA reads TGTGCCAGCAGTTACTCGTTGGGGGACCGGGGCTACACCTTC. This gives the protein CASSYSLGDRGYTF.

The V and J genes are TRBV19 and TRBJ2-2, with D possibly being TRBD2 (5 bases). There are 14 residues in the CDR3. Germline V gene lookup returns CDR1 LNHDA and CDR2 SQIVND (reference sequence). V was clipped by 4 bases and J by 7 bases, with 13 bases between them. For the CDR3, the DNA is TGTGCCAGTAGTAGCTTAGCGTCCGGCGGGGAGCTGTTTTTT. This codes for CASSSLASGGELFF.

V and J are TRBV5-1 and TRBJ1-1, with 10 bases aligning to TRBD1. Losses at the gene ends were 4 bases for V and 2 bases for J; bases not matched to a gene: 5. This CDR3 comprises 15 residues. Germline V CDR1 and CDR2: SGHRS, YFSETQ. This chain's CDR3 is CASSRRDRGNTEAFF. DNA of the CDR3: TGCGCCAGCAGCAGGCGGGACAGGGGAAACACTGAAGCTTTCTTT.

The CDR3 DNA follows: TGTGCCACCAGCAGAGTGGTCCGAGACAGGACCTACGAGCAGTACTTC. Its translation: CATSRVVRDRTYEQYF. The chain joins TRBV15 to TRBJ2-7; weak D call: TRBD1 (6 bases). CDR1 and CDR2 from the germline V gene are LNHNV and YYDKDF (reference sequence). The CDR3 spans 16 residues. Trimming removed 1 base from V and 2 bases from J, with 15 bases in between. Full variable domain (rest looked up from reference TRBV15 and TRBJ2-7): DAMVIQNPRYQVTQFGKPVTLSCSQTLNHNVMYWYQQKSSQAPKLLFHYYDKDFNNEADTPDNFQSRRPNTSFCFLDIRSPGLGDTAMYLCATSRVVRDRTYEQYFGPGTRLTVT.

This clone was observed at least ten times. DNA of the CDR3: TGTGCCAGCCCCCCCCGATGCGGGAGTGGTACTGGGGCCAACGTCCTGACTTTC. Translated, it gives CASPPRCGSGTGANVLTF. The chain carries TRBV18 and TRBJ2-6, with 7 bases fitting TRBD2. The CDR3 runs 18 residues. Germline V gives CDR1 KGHSH, CDR2 LQKENI. Losses at the gene ends were 8 bases for V and 2 bases for J; bases not matched to a gene: 15.

This clone was observed at least ten times. This chain links TRBV6-6 with TRBJ1-1, with no clear D. Germline CDR1 reads MNHNY; CDR2 reads SVGAGI (reference sequence). Trimming took 0 bases from V and 1 from J, leaving 0 bases between them. The CDR3 contains 12 residues. The CDR3 region has the DNA TGTGCCAGCAGTTACTCGAACACTGAAGCTTTCTTT. Residues: CASSYSNTEAFF.

In the case of this clone: Other DNA sequences in the same sample also yield this CDR3. The V gene is TRBV7-3, the J gene TRBJ2-1; 11 positions match TRBD2. This CDR3 comprises 16 residues. Germline trimming cut 4 bases from V and 0 bases from J; bases unmatched to any gene: 2. CDR1 and CDR2 (germline): SGHTA, FQGTGA. The CDR3 is CASSSTSGSSYNEQFF. CDR3 bases: TGTGCCAGCAGCTCTACTAGCGGGAGCTCCTACAATGAGCAGTTCTTC.

Notes on this clone: This sample includes further DNA sequences coding for the same CDR3. The gene calls are TRBV14 and TRBJ1-2; D possibly corresponds to TRBD1 (6 bases). The CDR3 totals 14 residues. V lost 0 bases, J lost 8 bases, and 13 bases lay in between. Germline values: CDR1 SGHDN, CDR2 FVKESK. CDR3 protein: CASSQDFGGRGYTF. The CDR3 nucleotides read TGTGCCAGCAGCCAAGATTTCGGGGGGCGGGGCTACACCTTC. Full variable domain (missing parts from reference TRBV14 and TRBJ1-2): EAGVTQFPSHSVIEKGQTVTLRCDPISGHDNLYWYRRVMGKEIKFLLHFVKESKQDESGMPNNRFLAERTGGTYSTLKVQPAELEDSGVYFCASSQDFGGRGYTFGSGTRLTVV.

This clone showed up many times. This sequence joins TRBV27 and TRBJ2-7; D gene unclear. The V and J ends lost 5 bases and 0 bases respectively, with 5 bases between them. This CDR3 is 12 amino acids long. Looked up from germline, CDR1 is MNHEY and CDR2 is SMNVEV (reference sequence). CDR3 coding DNA: TGTGCCAGCAGTACGAGCTCCTACGAGCAGTACTTC. It translates to CASSTSSYEQYF.

V gene TRBV5-4 combines with J gene TRBJ2-7; 8 bases are a match to TRBD2. CDR3 size: 13 residues. Unmatched junction bases numbered 7, after V lost 4 bases and J lost 7 bases. The V gene's germline CDR1 is SGHNT and CDR2 YYREEE (reference sequence). The CDR3, as DNA: TGTGCCAGCAGCAAGGAGGCGGGAGGTGAGCAGTACTTC. The encoded protein is CASSKEAGGEQYF.